These 5 T cell receptor beta chains were sequenced from one sample in a study of T cells in Graves' hyperthyroidism and ophthalmopathy. TCR beta CDR3 region amplification was performed from RNA transcripts. Carried out on the TCR CDR3, a first-round RT-PCR used the HTBI primer set. From the multiplex PCR reads, TCRdb called clonotypes with MiXCR, one entry per CDR3 protein. The sample lists about 510,000 distinct CDR3 sequences; roughly 45% were seen once. The sample was peripheral blood or thyroid tissue (not recorded which). Receptors originate from an adult woman with Graves' disease, either hyperthyroidism or ophthalmopathy (not recorded which).

This clonotype was seen at least ten times. The chain combines TRBV20-1 with TRBJ1-1; D is unresolved. Germline CDR1 DFQATT, CDR2 SNEGSKA (reference sequence). V lost 5 bases and J lost 10, with 11 bases in between. This CDR3 has 10 amino acids. CDR3 nucleotide sequence: TGCAGTGCTGCGGCGGTCAGAGCTTTCTTT. This translates into CSAAAVRAFF.

The sample holds many counts of this clonotype. The V gene is TRBV5-1, the J gene TRBJ2-7; D possibly corresponds to TRBD2 (6 bases). Germline values: CDR1 SGHRS, CDR2 YFSETQ. This CDR3 has 15 amino acids. The ends were cut back, 5 bases at V and 3 bases at J, with 18 bases in the middle. CDR3 sequence: CASREGLGARYEQYF. The CDR3, as DNA: TGCGCCAGCAGGGAGGGGTTGGGCGCTCGCTACGAGCAGTACTTC.

This clonotype was detected only a few times. V and J are TRBV3-1 and TRBJ1-1, with no clear D. In germline, CDR1 is LGHDT, CDR2 YNNKEL (reference sequence). The V end lost 3 bases, the J end lost 5 bases, and 13 bases lay between the germline ends. The CDR3 extends over 14 amino acids. The CDR3 coding sequence is TGTGCCAGCAGCCAGGTTGAGGGATATACTGAAGCTTTCTTT. Protein: CASSQVEGYTEAFF. Supplemented by reference TRBV3-1 and TRBJ1-1, the full variable domain reads DTAVSQTPKYLVTQMGNDKSIKCEQNLGHDTMYWYKQDSKKFLKIMFSYNNKELIINETVPNRFSPKSPDKAHLNLHINSLELGDSAVYFCASSQVEGYTEAFFGQGTRLTVV.

This CDR3 reads CSARGTGGDVLTF. CDR3 nucleotides: TGCAGTGCACGTGGCACAGGGGGCGACGTCCTGACTTTC. The chain employs TRBV20-1 and TRBJ2-6; 9 positions agree with TRBD1. V trimming: 6 bases; J trimming: 11 bases; junction bases outside the gene matches: 8. Germline V gene lookup returns CDR1 DFQATT and CDR2 SNEGSKA (reference sequence). This CDR3 contains 13 residues.

V is TRBV20-1 and J is TRBJ2-7; 13 nucleotides align to TRBD2. From germline, CDR1 is DFQATT and CDR2 SNEGSKA (reference sequence). V shed 6 bases and J 1 base; nucleotides not matched to a gene: 18. The CDR3 contains 19 residues. The DNA of the CDR3 is TGCAGTGCAAGGCGGTTGGTCGGACTAGCGGGAGAGGTTTCCTACGAGCAGTACTTC. Protein sequence: CSARRLVGLAGEVSYEQYF.